Reported below is one TCR beta chain. Antigen specificity is unknown. This specimen comes from a study of shared clonotypes between healthy human individuals. The study's findings and limits: The sharing of 5% to 6.5% of naive CD4 clonotypes was seen across a few donors. Donor clonotype sharing was expected to depend on sequencing depth.

Investigators divided CD4+ cells into CD45RA+ naive and CD45RA-negative memory subsets. Method: immunoSEQ multiplex PCR; TCRdb's copy keeps in-frame clones and lacks some. The sample records about 980,000 clones, 76% being singletons. CDR3 length equals 18 residues. V lost 3 bases to trimming and J lost 5 bases, with 25 bases between them. The germline CDR1 and CDR2 sequences are MNHNS and SASEGT. The TCR was taken from a young man in good health. The source material was memory CD4+ T cells sorted from blood. Regarding subset: CD45RA-negative fraction. The rearrangement uses TRBV6-1 and TRBJ1-1, with a possible D match to TRBD1 (6 bases). For the CDR3, the DNA is TGTGCCAGCAGTGAGTTCCCCGCGGGGGGGGCCGAAAGGACTGAAGCTTTCTTT. It encodes CASSEFPAGGAERTEAFF.